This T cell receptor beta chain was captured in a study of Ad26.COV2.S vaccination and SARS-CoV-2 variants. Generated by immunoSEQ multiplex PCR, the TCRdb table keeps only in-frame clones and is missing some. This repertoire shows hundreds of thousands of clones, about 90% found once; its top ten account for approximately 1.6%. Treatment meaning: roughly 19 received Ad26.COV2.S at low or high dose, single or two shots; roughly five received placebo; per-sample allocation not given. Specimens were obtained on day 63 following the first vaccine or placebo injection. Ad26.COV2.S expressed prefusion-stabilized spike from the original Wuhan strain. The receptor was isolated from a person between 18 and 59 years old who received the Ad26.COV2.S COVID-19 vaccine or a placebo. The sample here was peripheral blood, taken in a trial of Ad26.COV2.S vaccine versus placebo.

In DNA, the CDR3 is TGTGCCAGCAGCCTTCCCGGGGGGTGGCAAGAGACCCAGTACTTC. This codes for CASSLPGGWQETQYF. This sequence joins TRBV3-1 (or the pseudogene TRBV3-2) and TRBJ2-5, with 7 positions matching TRBD2. Germline-derived CDR1 and CDR2 are LGHDT and YNNKEL (reference sequence). The V segment lost 4 bases and the J segment 2 bases; nucleotides outside the gene matches: 7. This CDR3 spans 15 amino acids.